The present T cell receptor beta chain was sequenced within a study of neurological immune-mediated disorders (dated by TCRdb to about 2019). Broadly, across the study: Peripheral blood TCR-beta repertoires from HTLV-I-associated myelopathy (HAM/TSP) patients, multiple sclerosis patients and healthy controls were compared by UMI-based sequencing. Alongside PBMC samples, the set of approximately 100 TCR-beta libraries contained longitudinal samples, technical triplicates, and paired CD4+ and CD8+ T-cell subsets that had been sorted. To precisely calculate how much the frequency of each individual clone varied, libraries were sequenced in technical triplicate. The cohort included about 70 subjects: approximately 14 with HAM/TSP, some 34 with multiple sclerosis, and roughly 20 healthy controls.

This clonotype was observed at least ten times. Its recognized antigen is unknown. Per-nucleotide qualities are absent, and no much larger clonotype sits a single base away. Read against the paper, the sample's time point label means: technical triplicate 2. For sorted-subset TCR libraries, 1 million sorted CD4+ or CD8+ T cells were used. Peripheral blood underwent Ficoll-Hypaque density gradient centrifugation to isolate PBMCs, which were then cryopreserved in liquid nitrogen. Paired sorted CD4+ and CD8+ subsets came from healthy controls, HAM/TSP patients and MS patients. cDNA synthesis used template-switch 5'RACE with a primer carrying a 10-nucleotide random unique molecular identifier tagging each TCR transcript. Each sequencing run produced over 170 million TCR-beta sequences covering 15-18 subjects. The RNeasy kit was used to extract total RNA. Using the KAPA Real-time Library Amplification kit, TCR-beta VDJ regions were amplified with primers for the TCR constant region and the 5'RACE anchor. Sample indexes and Illumina adaptors were added in a first PCR, and a second PCR then increased library yield. After purification with Ampure beads, the TCR product of roughly 650 bp was size-selected on a 2% E-gel SizeSelection system. Before pooling, library quality was assessed on a Bioanalyzer, concentration was determined with Qubit, and library quantification was performed with the Kapa Library Quantification kit. Paired-end 2 x 150 bp sequencing of the libraries was performed on an Illumina HiSeq 2500. To increase sequence diversity, roughly 24-32% phiX was spiked into each library pool. The study's own analysis went as follows. The UMI-based MiGEC pipeline processed quality-filtered reads and removed over 80% of raw TCR sequences during error correction. VDJ genes were aligned to IMGT germline references, and each clonotype was defined by a unique CDR3 amino acid sequence together with V-J genes. Clonal expansion, Shannon diversity and CDR3 relatedness were evaluated with VDJtools (CalcPairwiseDistances, ClusterSamples), while phylogenetic trees were built in CLCbio workbench. Using coefficient-of-variation modelling across technical triplicates, the study counted a clone as expanded if it had at least 8 unique UMIs. The public reads were run again by TCRdb, first through fastp at Q25 and then through MiXCR, and only productive beta chains were kept. Rows with one shared CDR3 protein collapse into an entry with the most common genes and DNA. TCRdb, not the authors, supplied the V and J calls. The sample has roughly 32,000 distinct CDR3 sequences on record, about 14% of them singletons. The ten largest make up 5.2% of the sample.

Broad study findings and their caveats: No identical CDR3 amino acid sequences were shared among expanded clones across subjects, suggesting private TCR-beta repertoires in all groups. TCR clonal expansion was highest in HAM/TSP patients and lowest in MS patients, with MS patients falling below even healthy controls.

V is clipped by 3 bases and J by 2 bases, and the sequence between their germline boundaries is 8 bases long. The CDR3 starts with the cysteine, ends with the phenylalanine, and has 12 residues. Only the CDR3 DNA stays, 36 bases, in frame from base 1. CDR1 and CDR2 were assigned from the germline V gene (reference sequence) as DFQATT and SNEGSKA. This sequence originates from a female donor with HTLV-1-associated myelopathy (HAM/TSP). The rearrangement combines TRBV20-1 with TRBJ2-7; the D gene identity is not certain. The sample comprised CD4+ T cells from blood. CDR3 reads: CSARGQAYEQYF. The bases read TGCAGTGCTAGGGGCCAAGCCTACGAGCAGTACTTC.